One and the same sample provided the 16 T cell receptor beta chains below, sequenced in a study of T cell repertoires in cytomegalovirus infection. From the reads, TCRdb called clonotypes with MiXCR, one entry per CDR3 protein. The data contain roughly 150,000 distinct CDR3 sequences, around a quarter of them singletons. Source material: PBMCs. Source of these receptors: a human donor in good health (CMV status not recorded). Some clones in this sample may be carry-over from other donors' samples.

CDR3 loop: CASTVGSPGTEYEQYF. The CDR3 bases are TGTGCCAGCACCGTTGGATCTCCCGGGACCGAGTACGAGCAGTACTTC. This rearrangement joins TRBV12-3 or TRBV12-4 to TRBJ2-7; D assignment may be TRBD1 or TRBD2 (5 bases each). The CDR3 has 16 amino acids. V lost 7 bases and J lost 4, with 23 bases in between.

This clonotype has just a few counts. V and J are TRBV5-1 and TRBJ1-2; D is unclear. Germline assignment: CDR1 SGHRS and CDR2 YFSETQ. This CDR3 region has 16 residues. V lost 3 bases, J lost 4 bases, and 19 bases lay in between. The CDR3 reads CASSYNGIGPPYGYTF. The CDR3 coding sequence is TGCGCCAGCAGCTACAATGGGATCGGGCCGCCCTATGGCTACACCTTC.

There are a few counts of this clonotype. In DNA form, the CDR3 reads TGTGCCAGCAGTTTTCAGACACTTAGAGACTACTACGAGCAGTACTTC. Protein: CASSFQTLRDYYEQYF. The genes are TRBV28 and TRBJ2-7, with D perhaps matching TRBD2 (5 bases). The CDR3 totals 16 residues. Germline CDR1 is MDHEN and CDR2 is SYDVKM. Trimming removed 3 bases at V and 3 bases at J, with 18 bases between.

The chain carries TRBV11-2 and TRBJ2-3, with TRBD2 as a possible D gene (5 bases). Trimming removed 2 bases from V and 0 bases from J, with 21 bases in between. CDR3 size: 19 residues. Per the germline V gene, CDR1 is SGHAT and CDR2 is FQNNGV. CDR3 sequence: CASSLSLSGFKVSTDTQYF. In DNA form, the CDR3 reads TGTGCCAGCAGCTTATCACTCAGCGGATTCAAAGTTAGCACAGATACGCAGTATTTT.

This clonotype was detected many times. The chain uses TRBV7-8 and TRBJ1-1; a weak D match, TRBD1 (5 bases). Germline values: CDR1 SGHVS, CDR2 FQNEAQ. Trimming stripped 4 bases from V and 0 bases from J, with 9 bases between. The CDR3 runs to 14 residues. DNA for the CDR3: TGTGCCAGCAGCTCCAGGGCCTTGAACACTGAAGCTTTCTTT. Translated: CASSSRALNTEAFF.

There are many counts of this clonotype. The V call is TRBV7-8, the J call TRBJ2-7; the D gene is possibly TRBD2 (5 bases). Trimming shortened V by 1 base and J by 2 bases, and 9 bases separated the two germline ends. The CDR3 runs 14 residues. Germline V CDR1 and CDR2: SGHVS, FQNEAQ. The CDR3 here is CASSLVDGTYEQYF. The CDR3 DNA reads as TGTGCCAGCAGCTTAGTAGACGGGACCTACGAGCAGTACTTC.

V is TRBV12-3 or TRBV12-4 and J is TRBJ1-4; no reliable D call. The V gene lost 3 bases and the J gene lost 8 bases, with 13 bases spanning the gap. This CDR3 is built from 14 residues. The CDR3 spells CASSFQGLREKLFF. For the CDR3, the DNA is TGTGCCAGCAGTTTCCAAGGGTTAAGGGAAAAACTGTTTTTT.

The chain joins TRBV28 to TRBJ2-3, with D perhaps matching TRBD1 (6 bases). This CDR3 has 14 amino acids. Trimming pared 8 bases from V and 2 bases from J, leaving 14 bases between. Germline CDR1 is MDHEN and CDR2 is SYDVKM. The CDR3 sequence: CASSEGEPTDTQYF. CDR3 bases: TGTGCCAGCTCCGAGGGGGAGCCCACAGATACGCAGTATTTT.

The table lists this clonotype with a few counts. V gene TRBV29-1 combines with J gene TRBJ2-1; TRBD2 matches 9 bases. CDR3 length equals 17 residues. The V gene end was trimmed by 1 base and the J gene end by 0 bases; junction bases not matched to a gene: 7. CDR1 and CDR2 (germline): SQVTM, ANQGSEA. CDR3 in amino acids: CSVEGPTSGGSYNEQFF. The CDR3 DNA is TGCAGCGTTGAAGGCCCGACTAGCGGCGGCTCCTACAATGAGCAGTTCTTC.

Notes on this clonotype: This sequence may be a read error, since a much larger clone differs from it by one base. The chain joins TRBV7-3 to TRBJ2-1; D uncertain. V was cut by 5 bases and J by 4 bases, with 18 bases left in between. Germline CDR1 reads SGHTA; CDR2 reads FQGTGA. This CDR3 has 16 amino acids. Written as DNA, the CDR3 is TGTGCCAGCAGCCTCACGGGCTCCTTGCGGTACAATGAGCAGTTCTTC. As protein: CASSLTGSLRYNEQFF.

With respect to this clonotype: This clone may be a read error of a much larger clone one base away. The chain employs TRBV15 and TRBJ2-1; TRBD1 matches at 8 bases. This CDR3 spans 14 amino acids. Germline values: CDR1 LNHNV, CDR2 YYDKDF (reference sequence). The CDR3 spells CAATTGQGVNEQLF. For the CDR3, the DNA is TGTGCCGCCACTACAGGACAGGGCGTCAATGAGCAGCTCTTC. The whole variable domain, filled in from reference TRBV15 and TRBJ2-1, reads DAMVIQNPRYQVTQFGKPVTLSCSQTLNHNVMYWYQQKSSQAPKLLFHYYDKDFNNEADTPDNFQSRRPNTSFCFLDIRSPGLGDTAMYLCAATTGQGVNEQLFGPGTRLTVL.

This clonotype was counted ten times or more. This chain joins TRBV4-3 and TRBJ2-3; D is uncertain. CDR1 is LGHNA and CDR2 is YSLEER in the germline V gene. Between the trimmed V and J ends, which lost 4 bases and 2 bases, there was a span of 7 bases. CDR3 length: 13 residues. In DNA, the CDR3 is TGCGCCAGCAGCCCTATTCACACAGATACGCAGTATTTT. Its protein is CASSPIHTDTQYF.

The chain uses TRBV20-1 and TRBJ1-1; no definite D call. V was pared by 2 bases and J by 2 bases, with 12 bases between. In germline, CDR1 is DFQATT, CDR2 SNEGSKA (reference sequence). The CDR3 extends over 14 amino acids. CDR3 sequence: CSARLGVFNTEAFF. In DNA form, the CDR3 reads TGCAGTGCTAGATTGGGAGTCTTTAACACTGAAGCTTTCTTT.

This clonotype turned up a few times. The chain recombines TRBV20-1 with TRBJ1-2, with D possibly matching TRBD1 (5 bases). This CDR3 contains 14 residues. Trimming took off 3 bases at V and 4 bases at J, with 15 bases between the two ends. Per germline, CDR1 DFQATT and CDR2 SNEGSKA (reference sequence). The CDR3 loop reads CSARPTEGLYGYTF. CDR3 sequence (DNA): TGCAGTGCTAGGCCCACTGAGGGGCTCTATGGCTACACCTTC.

V usage is TRBV2 and J usage is TRBJ1-1; TRBD1 agrees at 10 bases. Germline V gene lookup returns CDR1 SNHLY and CDR2 FYNNEI. This CDR3 is built from 13 residues. Germline trimming cut 8 bases from V and 2 bases from J; bases unmatched to any gene: 2. The CDR3 sequence is CASDRGLNTEAFF. For the CDR3, the DNA is TGTGCCAGCGACAGGGGGCTAAACACTGAAGCTTTCTTT.

The chain employs TRBV29-1 and TRBJ2-1, with D unclear. The CDR3 contains 12 residues. Germline lookup yields CDR1 SQVTM and CDR2 ANQGSEA. Trimming cost V 6 bases and J 5 bases, with 11 bases left between them. The CDR3 nucleotides read TGCAGCGTCGATCTACAAGACAATGAGCAGTTCTTC. Translating it yields CSVDLQDNEQFF.